These 16 T cell receptor beta chains came from one sample sequenced in a study of shared clonotypes between healthy human individuals. Some clones are missing from TCRdb's copy, which holds only in-frame ones; the method was immunoSEQ multiplex PCR. The sample gives about 1.1 million clones, around three quarters of which show up once; roughly 0.57% is in the top ten. The source material was memory CD4+ T cells from PBMCs. Subset given: CD45RA-negative fraction. The receptors stem from a man between 18 and 35 years old in good health. Some clones in this sample may be carry-over from other donors' samples.

This rearrangement joins TRBV30 to TRBJ2-2; 16 nucleotides agree with TRBD2. The J segment lost 10 bases and the V segment lost 1 base, leaving 6 bases of the junction unmatched. Germline CDR1 reads GTSNPN; CDR2 reads SVGIG (reference sequence). The CDR3 runs 16 residues. The CDR3 protein is CAWSAPGLAGGEELFF. In nucleotides, the CDR3 is TGTGCCTGGAGTGCGCCGGGACTAGCGGGAGGGGAGGAGCTGTTTTTT.

With regard to this clone: With a far larger clone one base away, a read error is the likely cause. The genes are TRBV30 and TRBJ1-2; a possible D gene is TRBD1 (6 bases). Trimming took off 4 bases at V and 0 bases at J, with 12 bases between the two ends. The V gene's germline CDR1 is GTSNPN and CDR2 SVGIG (reference sequence). The CDR3 contains 14 residues. The CDR3 coding sequence is TGTGCCTGGAAACGGACAGCCCCTAACTATGGCTACACCTTC. This translates into CAWKRTAPNYGYTF.

The chain recombines TRBV15 with TRBJ2-6; D gene unclear. The CDR3 runs to 15 residues. V was clipped by 5 bases and J by 4 bases, with 12 bases between them. Germline-derived CDR1 and CDR2 are LNHNV and YYDKDF (reference sequence). The CDR3 is CATSQLGVGANVLTF. The CDR3 nucleotides read TGTGCCACCAGCCAACTCGGTGTAGGGGCCAACGTCCTGACTTTC.

For this clone: The junction does not match germline at one end; this may be a read error. This chain joins TRBV5-6 and TRBJ1-1, with D uncertain. Germline values: CDR1 SGHDT, CDR2 YYEEEE. The CDR3 has 15 residues. Written as DNA, the CDR3 is TGTGCCAGCACCCTGGCTGCGGGCTTGCTCACTGGAGCTTTCTTT. This sequence encodes CASTLAAGLLTGAFF.

As concerns this clone: This clone may be a read error of a much larger clone one base away. The sample carries other DNA sequences with the same CDR3. The chain combines TRBV30 with TRBJ1-1, with D perhaps TRBD1 (5 bases). CDR3 length: 14 amino acids. With 3 bases removed from V and 0 bases from J, the gap between germline ends came to 11 bases. Germline CDR1 and CDR2: GTSNPN and SVGIG (reference sequence). The CDR3 sequence is CAWSRQTMNTEAFF. In DNA, the CDR3 is TGTGCCTGGAGCAGACAGACTATGAACACTGAAGCTTTCTTT.

This clone was counted a single time. The same CDR3 arises from other DNA sequences in this sample as well. The V call is TRBV6-1, the J call TRBJ2-7; D could derive from TRBD1 or TRBD2 (5 bases each). Germline assignment: CDR1 MNHNS and CDR2 SASEGT. The V end was cut by 0 bases, the J end by 3 bases, with 6 bases between. This CDR3 is 13 amino acids long. The CDR3 sequence is CASSEARGYEQYF. In DNA, the CDR3 is TGTGCCAGCAGTGAAGCGAGGGGCTACGAGCAGTACTTC.

In the case of this clone: Relative to the germline gene, one junction end is altered; a read error may explain this. The V gene is TRBV9, the J gene TRBJ2-3; a possible D gene is TRBD1 (5 bases). Looked up from germline, CDR1 is SGDLS and CDR2 is YYNGEE. This CDR3 comprises 16 residues. CDR3 bases: TGTGCCAGCAGCGTCAAGGGAAACCCAGACACAGGTACGCAGTATTTT. Translation gives CASSVKGNPDTGTQYF.

About this clone itself: Within the sample, other DNA sequences also encode this same CDR3. V is TRBV28 and J is TRBJ2-1; tentatively, D is TRBD2 (6 bases). The CDR3 contains 16 residues. Germline-derived CDR1 and CDR2 are MDHEN and SYDVKM. V lost 4 bases, J lost 1 base, and 14 bases lay in between. CDR3 coding DNA: TGTGCCAGCAGTTCTCCTCTAGCGCGATCCTACAATGAGCAGTTCTTC. Protein: CASSSPLARSYNEQFF.

The chain joins TRBV6-1 to TRBJ2-2; D is ambiguous. This CDR3 has 14 residues. V lost 1 base, J lost 5 bases, and 8 bases lay in between. Per germline, CDR1 MNHNS and CDR2 SASEGT. Here the CDR3 reads CASSEGQVTGELFF. CDR3 coding DNA: TGTGCCAGCAGTGAAGGGCAGGTGACCGGGGAGCTGTTTTTT.

The chain combines TRBV5-1 with TRBJ2-1, with D maybe TRBD2 (6 bases). The V gene's germline CDR1 is SGHRS and CDR2 YFSETQ. V was cut by 0 bases and J by 10 bases, with 17 bases left in between. The CDR3 length is 15 residues. The CDR3 reads CASSLALGLAREQFF. CDR3 nucleotide sequence: TGCGCCAGCAGCTTGGCTCTGGGACTCGCCAGGGAGCAGTTCTTC.

This chain joins TRBV18 and TRBJ1-2; the match to TRBD1 covers 9 bases. Losses at the gene ends were 0 bases for V and 4 bases for J; bases not matched to a gene: 3. The CDR3 is made up of 15 amino acids. Germline CDR1 KGHSH, CDR2 LQKENI. CDR3 bases: TGTGCCAGCTCACCACCGAGGACAGGGGCCTATGGCTACACCTTC. Translated, it gives CASSPPRTGAYGYTF.

This clone was detected only once. The chain is built from TRBV15 and TRBJ2-5; D gene uncertain. V was clipped by 1 base and J by 5 bases, with 8 bases between them. The CDR3 spans 13 residues. The V gene's germline CDR1 is LNHNV and CDR2 YYDKDF (reference sequence). For the CDR3, the DNA is TGTGCCACCAGCAGAGGGGTACGGGAGACCCAGTACTTC. Translation gives CATSRGVRETQYF.

The chain combines TRBV6-6 with TRBJ2-7, with D possibly being TRBD2 (6 bases). Trimming took 0 bases from V and 2 from J, leaving 8 bases between them. The CDR3 has 14 residues. Germline lookup yields CDR1 MNHNY and CDR2 SVGAGI (reference sequence). This chain's CDR3 is CASSYSEGAYEQYF. The CDR3 DNA is TGTGCCAGCAGTTACTCGGAGGGCGCCTACGAGCAGTACTTC.

This clone was counted once. The chain employs TRBV5-4 and TRBJ2-2, with a tentative D call TRBD2 (6 bases). The length of the CDR3 is 15 residues. The V end was cut by 0 bases, the J end by 4 bases, with 10 bases between. Germline V gene lookup returns CDR1 SGHNT and CDR2 YYREEE (reference sequence). The DNA of the CDR3 is TGTGCCAGCAGCTTGGGACCGGGACTCACCGGGGAGCTGTTTTTT. Its translation: CASSLGPGLTGELFF. Combining the CDR3 with reference TRBV5-4 and TRBJ2-2 gives the whole variable domain ETGVTQSPTHLIKTRGQQVTLRCSSQSGHNTVSWYQQALGQGPQFIFQYYREEENGRGNFPPRFSGLQFPNYSSELNVNALELDDSALYLCASSLGPGLTGELFFGEGSRLTVL.

This clone was counted once. An end of the junction differs from the germline gene, which may be a read error. CDR3 loop: CASSQDRSREGF. The CDR3 bases are TGTGCCAGCAGCCAAGATCGCTCCCGGGAAGGTTTT. The rearrangement uses TRBV14 and TRBJ1-3; D gene ambiguous. The length of the CDR3 is 12 residues. Germline V gene sequence: CDR1 SGHDN, CDR2 FVKESK.

V and J are TRBV5-1 and TRBJ2-1, with 8 bases lining up with TRBD2. Germline V lookup: CDR1 SGHRS, CDR2 YFSETQ. This CDR3 comprises 14 residues. Germline trimming cut 4 bases from V and 4 bases from J; bases unmatched to any gene: 4. The CDR3 nucleotides are TGCGCCAGCAGCCCGGGGGGGCAGTACAATGAGCAGTTCTTC. Translation: CASSPGGQYNEQFF. Full variable domain (outside the CDR3, taken from reference TRBV5-1 and TRBJ2-1): KAGVTQTPRYLIKTRGQQVTLSCSPISGHRSVSWYQQTPGQGLQFLFEYFSETQRNKGNFPGRFSGRQFSNSRSEMNVSTLELGDSALYLCASSPGGQYNEQFFGPGTRLTVL.